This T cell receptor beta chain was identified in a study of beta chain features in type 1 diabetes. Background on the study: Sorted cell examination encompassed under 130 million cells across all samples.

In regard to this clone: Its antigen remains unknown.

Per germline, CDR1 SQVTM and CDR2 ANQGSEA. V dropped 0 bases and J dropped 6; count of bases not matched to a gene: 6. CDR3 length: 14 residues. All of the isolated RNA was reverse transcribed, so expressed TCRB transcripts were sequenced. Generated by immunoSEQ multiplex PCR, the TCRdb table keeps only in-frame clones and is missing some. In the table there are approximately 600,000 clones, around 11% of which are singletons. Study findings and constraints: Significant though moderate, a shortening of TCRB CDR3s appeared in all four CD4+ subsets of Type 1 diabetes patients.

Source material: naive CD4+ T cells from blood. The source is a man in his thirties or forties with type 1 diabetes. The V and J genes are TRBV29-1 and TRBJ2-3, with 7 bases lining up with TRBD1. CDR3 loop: CSVEEGTASDTQYF. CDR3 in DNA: TGCAGCGTTGAAGAAGGGACAGCTTCTGATACGCAGTATTTT.